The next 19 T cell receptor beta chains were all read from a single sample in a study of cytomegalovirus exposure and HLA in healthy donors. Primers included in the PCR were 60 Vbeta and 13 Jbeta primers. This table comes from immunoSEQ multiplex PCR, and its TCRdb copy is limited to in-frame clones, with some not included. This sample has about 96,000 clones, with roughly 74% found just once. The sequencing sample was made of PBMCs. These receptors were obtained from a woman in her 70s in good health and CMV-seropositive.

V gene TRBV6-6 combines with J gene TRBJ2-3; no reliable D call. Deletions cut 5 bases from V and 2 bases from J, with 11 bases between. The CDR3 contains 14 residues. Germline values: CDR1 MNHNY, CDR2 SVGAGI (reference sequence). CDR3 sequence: CASSGSGLTDTQYF. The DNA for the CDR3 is TGTGCCAGCAGTGGCAGTGGGCTCACAGATACGCAGTATTTT.

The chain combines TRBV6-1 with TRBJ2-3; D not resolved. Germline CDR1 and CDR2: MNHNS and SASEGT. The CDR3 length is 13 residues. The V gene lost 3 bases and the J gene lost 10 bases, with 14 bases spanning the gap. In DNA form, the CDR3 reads TGTGCCAGCAGTGATCGAATAGTTGTCTCGCAGTATTTT. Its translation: CASSDRIVVSQYF.

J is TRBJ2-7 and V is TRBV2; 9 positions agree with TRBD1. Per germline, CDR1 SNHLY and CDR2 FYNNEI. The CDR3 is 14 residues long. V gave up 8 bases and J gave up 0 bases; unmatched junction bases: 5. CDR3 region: CASRGTGTSYEQYF. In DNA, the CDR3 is TGTGCCAGCCGAGGGACAGGGACCTCCTACGAGCAGTACTTC.

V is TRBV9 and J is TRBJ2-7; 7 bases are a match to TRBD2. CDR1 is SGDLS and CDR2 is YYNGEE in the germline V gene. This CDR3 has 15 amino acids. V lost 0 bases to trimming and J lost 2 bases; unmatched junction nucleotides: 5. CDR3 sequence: CASSVAAGAAYEQYF. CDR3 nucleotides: TGTGCCAGCAGCGTAGCGGCGGGAGCAGCCTACGAGCAGTACTTC.

CDR3 residues: CASSTRSGATNEKLFF. As DNA, the CDR3 is TGCGCCAGCAGCACCCGTTCAGGGGCAACTAATGAAAAACTGTTTTTT. V usage is TRBV5-1 and J usage is TRBJ1-4; tentatively, D is TRBD1 (6 bases). V was cut by 4 bases and J by 0 bases, with 13 bases left in between. The CDR3 sequence is 16 residues long. Germline CDR1 SGHRS, CDR2 YFSETQ.

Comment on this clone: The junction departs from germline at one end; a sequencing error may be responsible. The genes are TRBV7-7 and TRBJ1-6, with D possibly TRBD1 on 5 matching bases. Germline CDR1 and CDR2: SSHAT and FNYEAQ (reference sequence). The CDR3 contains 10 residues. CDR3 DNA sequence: TGTGCTAGCAGCTCCAGGGTTGTCCACTTT. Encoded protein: CASSSRVVHF.

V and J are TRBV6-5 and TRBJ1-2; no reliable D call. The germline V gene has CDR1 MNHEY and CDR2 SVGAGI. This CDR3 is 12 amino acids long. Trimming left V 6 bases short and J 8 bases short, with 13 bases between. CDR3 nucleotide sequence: TGTGCCAGCAGCCCCACAGAGTCGGGCTACACCTTC. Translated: CASSPTESGYTF.

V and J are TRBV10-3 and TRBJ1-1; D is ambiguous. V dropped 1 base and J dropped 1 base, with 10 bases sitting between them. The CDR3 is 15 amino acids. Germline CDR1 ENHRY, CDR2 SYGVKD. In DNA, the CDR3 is TGTGCCATCAGTGAGTGGAGTTCGGAGAACACTGAAGCTTTCTTT. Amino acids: CAISEWSSENTEAFF.

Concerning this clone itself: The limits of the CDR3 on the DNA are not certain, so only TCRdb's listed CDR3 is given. Here the CDR3 reads CASSFGPGAVGNEQFF. The chain links TRBV5-1 to TRBJ2-1; TRBD1 is the table's D call, not checked against the DNA. The CDR3 length is 16 residues, termini included. Germline V lookup: CDR1 SGHRS, CDR2 YFSETQ.

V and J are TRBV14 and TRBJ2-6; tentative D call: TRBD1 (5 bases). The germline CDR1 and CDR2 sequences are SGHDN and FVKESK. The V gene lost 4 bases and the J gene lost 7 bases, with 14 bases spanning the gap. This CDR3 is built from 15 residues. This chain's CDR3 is CASSPAGSRANVLTF. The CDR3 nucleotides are TGTGCCAGCAGCCCGGCAGGGTCTCGAGCCAACGTCCTGACTTTC.

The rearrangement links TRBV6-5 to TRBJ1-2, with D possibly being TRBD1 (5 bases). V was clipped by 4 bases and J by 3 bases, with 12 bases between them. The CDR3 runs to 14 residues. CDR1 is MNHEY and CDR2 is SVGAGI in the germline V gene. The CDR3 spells CASSFTTAYYGYTF. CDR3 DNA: TGTGCCAGCAGTTTTACGACAGCGTACTATGGCTACACCTTC.

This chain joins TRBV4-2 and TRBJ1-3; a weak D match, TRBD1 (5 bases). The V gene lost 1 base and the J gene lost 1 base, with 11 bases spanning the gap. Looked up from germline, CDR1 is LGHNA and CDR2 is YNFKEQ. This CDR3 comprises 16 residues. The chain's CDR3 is CASSQAGGGSGNTIYF. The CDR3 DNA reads TGTGCCAGCAGCCAAGCGGGGGGGGGATCTGGAAACACCATATATTTT.

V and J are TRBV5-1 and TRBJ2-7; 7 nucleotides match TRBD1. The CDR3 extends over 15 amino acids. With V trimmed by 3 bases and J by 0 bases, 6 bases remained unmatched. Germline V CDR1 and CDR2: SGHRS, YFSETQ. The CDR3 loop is CASSSSGQFSYEQYF. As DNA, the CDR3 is TGCGCCAGCAGCTCGTCGGGACAGTTCTCCTACGAGCAGTACTTC.

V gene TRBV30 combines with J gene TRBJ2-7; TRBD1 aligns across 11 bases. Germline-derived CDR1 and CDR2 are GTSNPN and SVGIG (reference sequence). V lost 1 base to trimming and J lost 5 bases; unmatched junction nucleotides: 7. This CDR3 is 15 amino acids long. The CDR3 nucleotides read TGTGCCTGGAGTGAAGGACAGGGGGCGCGCGACGAGCAGTACTTC. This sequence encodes CAWSEGQGARDEQYF.

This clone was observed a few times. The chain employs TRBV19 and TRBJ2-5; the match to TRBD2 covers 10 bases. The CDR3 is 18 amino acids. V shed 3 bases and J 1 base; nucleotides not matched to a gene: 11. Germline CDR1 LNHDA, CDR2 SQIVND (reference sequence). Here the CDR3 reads CASSMRASGGIGQETQYF. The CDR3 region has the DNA TGTGCCAGTAGTATGAGGGCTAGCGGGGGAATTGGCCAAGAGACCCAGTACTTC.

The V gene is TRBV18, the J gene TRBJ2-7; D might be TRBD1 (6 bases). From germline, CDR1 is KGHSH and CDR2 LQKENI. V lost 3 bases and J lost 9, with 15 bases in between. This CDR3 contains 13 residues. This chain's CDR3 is CASSPPDSYVQYF. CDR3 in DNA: TGTGCCAGCTCACCTCCGGACAGTTATGTGCAGTACTTC. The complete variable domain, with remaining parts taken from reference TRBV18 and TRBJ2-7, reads NAGVMQNPRHLVRRRGQEARLRCSPMKGHSHVYWYRQLPEEGLKFMVYLQKENIIDESGMPKERFSAEFPKEGPSILRIQQVVRGDSAAYFCASSPPDSYVQYFGPGTRLTVT.

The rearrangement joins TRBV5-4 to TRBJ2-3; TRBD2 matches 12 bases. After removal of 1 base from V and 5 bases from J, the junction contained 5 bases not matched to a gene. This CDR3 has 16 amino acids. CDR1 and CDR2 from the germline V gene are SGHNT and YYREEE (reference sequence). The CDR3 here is CASSLRSSGRVDTQYF. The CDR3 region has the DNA TGTGCCAGCAGCTTGCGGTCTAGCGGGAGGGTAGATACGCAGTATTTT.

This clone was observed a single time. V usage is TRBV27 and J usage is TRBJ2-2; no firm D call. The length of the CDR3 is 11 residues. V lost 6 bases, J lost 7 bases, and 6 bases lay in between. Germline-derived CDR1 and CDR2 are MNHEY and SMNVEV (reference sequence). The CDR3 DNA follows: TGTGCCAGCAGGGCATACGGGGAGCTGTTTTTT. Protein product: CASRAYGELFF.

The CDR3 loop is CASSLDRAGGSDEQYF. The DNA for the CDR3 is TGTGCCAGCAGTTTAGATAGGGCAGGGGGTTCCGACGAGCAGTACTTC. V usage is TRBV28 and J usage is TRBJ2-7; 7 bases map to TRBD1. V lost 2 bases, J lost 5 bases, and 12 bases stayed unmatched. The CDR3 is 16 residues long. The germline gives CDR1 MDHEN, CDR2 SYDVKM.